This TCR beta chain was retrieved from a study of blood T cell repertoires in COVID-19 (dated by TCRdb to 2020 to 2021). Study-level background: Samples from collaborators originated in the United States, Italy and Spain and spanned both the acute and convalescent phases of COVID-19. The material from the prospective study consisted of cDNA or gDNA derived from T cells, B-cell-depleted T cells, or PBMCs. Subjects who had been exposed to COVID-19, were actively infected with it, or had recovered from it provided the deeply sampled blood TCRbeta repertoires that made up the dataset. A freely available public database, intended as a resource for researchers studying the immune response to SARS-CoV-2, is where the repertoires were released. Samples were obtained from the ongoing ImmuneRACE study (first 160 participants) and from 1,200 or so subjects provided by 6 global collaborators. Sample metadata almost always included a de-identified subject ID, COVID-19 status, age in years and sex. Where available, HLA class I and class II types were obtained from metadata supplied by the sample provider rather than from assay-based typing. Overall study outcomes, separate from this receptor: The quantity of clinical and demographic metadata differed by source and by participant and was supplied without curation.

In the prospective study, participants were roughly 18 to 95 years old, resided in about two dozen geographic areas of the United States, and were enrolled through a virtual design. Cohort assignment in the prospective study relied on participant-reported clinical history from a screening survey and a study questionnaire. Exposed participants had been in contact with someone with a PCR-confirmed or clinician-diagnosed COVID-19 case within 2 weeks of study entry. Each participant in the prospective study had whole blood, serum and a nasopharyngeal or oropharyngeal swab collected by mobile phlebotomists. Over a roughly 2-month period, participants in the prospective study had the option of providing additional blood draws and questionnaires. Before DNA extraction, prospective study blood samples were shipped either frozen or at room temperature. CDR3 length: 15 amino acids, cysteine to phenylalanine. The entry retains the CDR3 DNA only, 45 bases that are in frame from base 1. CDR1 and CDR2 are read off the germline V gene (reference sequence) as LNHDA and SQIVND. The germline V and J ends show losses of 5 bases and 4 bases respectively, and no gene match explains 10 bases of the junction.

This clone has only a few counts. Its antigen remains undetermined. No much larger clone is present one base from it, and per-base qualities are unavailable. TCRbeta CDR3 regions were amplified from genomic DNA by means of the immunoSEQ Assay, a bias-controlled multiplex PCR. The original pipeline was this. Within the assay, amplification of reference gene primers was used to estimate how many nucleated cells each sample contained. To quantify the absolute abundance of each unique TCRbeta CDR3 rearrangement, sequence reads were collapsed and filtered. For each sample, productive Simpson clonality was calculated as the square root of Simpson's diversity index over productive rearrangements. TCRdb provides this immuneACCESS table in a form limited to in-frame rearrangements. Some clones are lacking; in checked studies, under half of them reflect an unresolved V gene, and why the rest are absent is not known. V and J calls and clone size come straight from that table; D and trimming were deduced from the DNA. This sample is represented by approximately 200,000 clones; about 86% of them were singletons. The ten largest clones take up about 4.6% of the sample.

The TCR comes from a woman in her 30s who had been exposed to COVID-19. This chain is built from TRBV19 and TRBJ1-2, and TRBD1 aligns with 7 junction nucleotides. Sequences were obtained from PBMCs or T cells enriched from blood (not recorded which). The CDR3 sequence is CASSRQGGQSYGYTF. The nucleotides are TGTGCCAGTAGTCGACAAGGGGGACAGTCCTATGGCTACACCTTC.